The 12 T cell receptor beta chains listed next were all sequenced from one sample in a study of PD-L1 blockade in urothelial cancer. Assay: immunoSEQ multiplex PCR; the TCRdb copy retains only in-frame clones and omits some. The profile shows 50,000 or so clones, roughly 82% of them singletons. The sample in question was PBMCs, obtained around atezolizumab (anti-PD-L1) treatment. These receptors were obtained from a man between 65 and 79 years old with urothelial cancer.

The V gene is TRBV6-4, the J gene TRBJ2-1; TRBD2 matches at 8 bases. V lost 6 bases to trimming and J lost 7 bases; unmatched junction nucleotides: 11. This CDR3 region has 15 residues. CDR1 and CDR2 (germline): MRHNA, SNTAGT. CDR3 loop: CASRREAGVPNEQFF. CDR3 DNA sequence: TGTGCCAGCAGGAGGGAAGCGGGAGTCCCAAATGAGCAGTTCTTC.

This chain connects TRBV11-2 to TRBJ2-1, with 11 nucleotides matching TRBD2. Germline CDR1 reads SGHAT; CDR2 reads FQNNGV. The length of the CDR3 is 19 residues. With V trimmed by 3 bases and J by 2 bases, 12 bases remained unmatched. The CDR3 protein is CASSFNLAGGSITYNEQFF. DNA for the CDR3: TGTGCCAGCAGCTTCAATCTAGCGGGGGGTAGTATCACCTACAATGAGCAGTTCTTC.

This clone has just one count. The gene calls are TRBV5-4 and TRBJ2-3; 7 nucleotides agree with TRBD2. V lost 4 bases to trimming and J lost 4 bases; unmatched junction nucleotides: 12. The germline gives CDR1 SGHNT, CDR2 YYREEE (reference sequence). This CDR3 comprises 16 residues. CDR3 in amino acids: CASSPTLREFADTQYF. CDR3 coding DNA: TGTGCCAGCAGCCCCACTCTGCGGGAGTTCGCAGATACGCAGTATTTT.

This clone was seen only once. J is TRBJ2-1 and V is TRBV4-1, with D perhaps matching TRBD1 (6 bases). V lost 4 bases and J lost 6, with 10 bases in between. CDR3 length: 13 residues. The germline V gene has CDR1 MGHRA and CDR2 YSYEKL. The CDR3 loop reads CASSRGTLNEQFF. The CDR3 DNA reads TGCGCCAGCAGCCGGGGGACACTCAATGAGCAGTTCTTC.

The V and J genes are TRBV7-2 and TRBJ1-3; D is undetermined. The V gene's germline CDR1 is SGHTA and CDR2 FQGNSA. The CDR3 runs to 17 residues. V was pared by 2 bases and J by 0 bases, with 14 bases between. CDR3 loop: CASSLQVRGSSGNTIYF. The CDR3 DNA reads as TGTGCCAGCAGCTTACAAGTCCGAGGGAGCTCTGGAAACACCATATATTTT.

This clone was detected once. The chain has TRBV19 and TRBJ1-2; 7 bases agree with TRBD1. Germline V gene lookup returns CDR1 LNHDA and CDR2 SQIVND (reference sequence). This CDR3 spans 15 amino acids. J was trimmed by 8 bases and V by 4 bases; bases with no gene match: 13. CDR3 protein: CASSKAPQGEQGYTF. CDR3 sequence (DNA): TGTGCCAGTAGTAAGGCGCCCCAGGGGGAACAGGGCTACACCTTC.

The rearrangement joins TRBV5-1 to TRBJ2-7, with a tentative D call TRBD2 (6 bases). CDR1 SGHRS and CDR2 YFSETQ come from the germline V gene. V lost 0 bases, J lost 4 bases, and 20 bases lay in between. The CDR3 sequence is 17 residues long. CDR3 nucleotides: TGCGCCAGCAGCTTGGGTGTACGGCGAGGAGGGTCGTACGAGCAGTACTTC. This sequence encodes CASSLGVRRGGSYEQYF.

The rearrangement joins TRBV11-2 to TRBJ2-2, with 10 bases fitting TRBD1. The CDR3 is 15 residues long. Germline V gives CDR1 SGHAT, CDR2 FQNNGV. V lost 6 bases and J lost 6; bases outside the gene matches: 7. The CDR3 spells CASRKGQGFSGELFF. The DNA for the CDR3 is TGTGCCAGCAGGAAGGGACAGGGGTTTTCCGGGGAGCTGTTTTTT.

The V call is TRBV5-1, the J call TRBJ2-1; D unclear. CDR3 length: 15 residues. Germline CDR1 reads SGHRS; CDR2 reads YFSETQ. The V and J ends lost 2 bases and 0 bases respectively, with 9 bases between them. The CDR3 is CASSFGGGSYNEQFF. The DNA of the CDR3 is TGCGCCAGCAGCTTTGGCGGCGGCTCCTACAATGAGCAGTTCTTC.

The CDR3 DNA sequence: TGTGCCAGCAGTGCGGGACTAGCGGGAGTAGAGACCCAGTACTTC. It codes for CASSAGLAGVETQYF. The chain combines TRBV6-1 with TRBJ2-5; 14 bases are a match to TRBD2. V lost 4 bases to trimming and J lost 4 bases; unmatched junction nucleotides: 2. Germline CDR1 and CDR2: MNHNS and SASEGT. The CDR3 loop spans 15 amino acids.

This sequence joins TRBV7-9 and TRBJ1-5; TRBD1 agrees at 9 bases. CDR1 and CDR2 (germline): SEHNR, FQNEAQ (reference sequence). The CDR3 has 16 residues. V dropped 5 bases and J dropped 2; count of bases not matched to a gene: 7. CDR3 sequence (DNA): TGTGCCAGCAGCACCTACAGGGGGCGGGGCAATCAGCCCCAGCATTTT. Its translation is CASSTYRGRGNQPQHF.

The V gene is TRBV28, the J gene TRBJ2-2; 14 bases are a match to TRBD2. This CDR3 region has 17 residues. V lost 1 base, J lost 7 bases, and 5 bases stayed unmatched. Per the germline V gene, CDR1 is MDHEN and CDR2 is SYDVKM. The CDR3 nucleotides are TGTGCCAGCAGTTTATACGGACTAGCGGGGGGAGACGGGGAGCTGTTTTTT. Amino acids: CASSLYGLAGGDGELFF.